Below, 5 T cell receptor beta chains from the same sample are listed, as sequenced in a study of T-cell memory formation after mild COVID-19. TCRdb reprocessed the 5' RACE reads with MiXCR, giving one entry per CDR3 protein. The sample records roughly 620,000 distinct CDR3 sequences, roughly 18% being singletons. The sample was PBMCs or a T cell subset sorted from them (not recorded which). The receptors were gathered from an adult woman who had mild COVID-19 (a few samples of this study predate the infection). Cell type and time point are not known.

The table lists this clonotype with a few counts. The genes are TRBV7-9 and TRBJ2-3; D gene ambiguous. CDR1 and CDR2 from the germline V gene are SEHNR and FQNEAQ (reference sequence). V lost 0 bases, J lost 6 bases, and 13 bases lay in between. This CDR3 spans 15 amino acids. CDR3 loop: CASSLAPEYPDTQYF. The CDR3 DNA follows: TGTGCCAGCAGCTTAGCCCCTGAGTATCCCGATACGCAGTATTTT.

The V gene is TRBV25-1, the J gene TRBJ1-3, with D unresolved. This CDR3 is built from 14 residues. With 1 base removed from V and 8 bases from J, the gap between germline ends came to 12 bases. Germline values: CDR1 MGHDK, CDR2 SYGVNS. In DNA, the CDR3 is TGTGCCAGCAGTGAATGGAGGTTTGGGGACACCATATATTTT. Translating gives CASSEWRFGDTIYF.

This clonotype has a handful of counts. The V and J genes are TRBV15 and TRBJ2-3; TRBD2 is a possible D gene (5 bases). Germline-derived CDR1 and CDR2 are LNHNV and YYDKDF (reference sequence). V gave up 3 bases and J gave up 6 bases, with 7 bases separating them. The CDR3 runs 12 residues. The chain's CDR3 is CATSSGVDTQYF. The CDR3 DNA reads TGTGCCACCAGCAGCGGGGTTGATACGCAGTATTTT.

This clonotype was recorded a few times. The rearrangement links TRBV7-2 to TRBJ1-2; no firm D call. This CDR3 has 13 amino acids. Germline V gives CDR1 SGHTA, CDR2 FQGNSA. V was cut by 2 bases and J by 5 bases, with 9 bases left in between. In nucleotides, the CDR3 is TGTGCCAGCAGCTTATATGGAAAGTATGGCTACACCTTC. It specifies CASSLYGKYGYTF.

Only a few counts were recorded for this clonotype. The chain combines TRBV28 with TRBJ2-7; 12 bases fit TRBD2. Germline values: CDR1 MDHEN, CDR2 SYDVKM. The CDR3 has 14 residues. V dropped 3 bases and J dropped 6; count of bases not matched to a gene: 3. The CDR3 loop is CASSLTSGRGEQYF. The CDR3 DNA is TGTGCCAGCAGTTTGACTAGCGGGAGAGGCGAGCAGTACTTC.